Listed here is a single T cell receptor beta chain. This entry comes from a study of cytomegalovirus exposure and HLA in healthy donors. There are 15 residues in the CDR3. Germline V gene lookup returns CDR1 MDHEN and CDR2 SYDVKM. Trimming removed 2 bases from V and 7 bases from J; junction bases left unmatched: 7. PCR primers comprised 60 Vbeta and 13 Jbeta primers. Sequencing was performed with immunoSEQ multiplex PCR; in TCRdb, only in-frame clones are kept and a portion is missing. The sample lists fewer than 200,000 clones, roughly 80% seen once, with 0.5% in the top ten. Specimen: PBMCs. This clonotype originated in a woman aged 45-59 years in good health and CMV-seronegative. V gene TRBV28 combines with J gene TRBJ2-2; 7 bases align to TRBD1. The CDR3 region has the DNA TGTGCCAGCAGTTTACCAGACAGGGCCGGCGGGGAGCTGTTTTTT. Residues: CASSLPDRAGGELFF. The full variable domain, completed using reference TRBV28 and TRBJ2-2, is DVKVTQSSRYLVKRTGEKVFLECVQDMDHENMFWYRQDPGLGLRLIYFSYDVKMKEKGDIPEGYSVSREKKERFSLILESASTNQTSMYLCASSLPDRAGGELFFGEGSRLTVL.